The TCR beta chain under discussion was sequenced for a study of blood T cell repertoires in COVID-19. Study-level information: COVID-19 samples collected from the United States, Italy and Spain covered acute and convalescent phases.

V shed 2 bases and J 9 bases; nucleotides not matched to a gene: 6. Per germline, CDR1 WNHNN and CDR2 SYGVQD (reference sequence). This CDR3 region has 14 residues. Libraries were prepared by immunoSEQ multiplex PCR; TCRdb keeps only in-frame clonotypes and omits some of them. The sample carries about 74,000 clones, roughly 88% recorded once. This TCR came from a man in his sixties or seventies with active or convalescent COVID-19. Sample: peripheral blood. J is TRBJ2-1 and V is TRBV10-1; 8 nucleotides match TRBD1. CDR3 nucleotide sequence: TGCGCCAGCAGTGAGATACCGGACAGGGTTGAGCAGTTCTTC. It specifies CASSEIPDRVEQFF.